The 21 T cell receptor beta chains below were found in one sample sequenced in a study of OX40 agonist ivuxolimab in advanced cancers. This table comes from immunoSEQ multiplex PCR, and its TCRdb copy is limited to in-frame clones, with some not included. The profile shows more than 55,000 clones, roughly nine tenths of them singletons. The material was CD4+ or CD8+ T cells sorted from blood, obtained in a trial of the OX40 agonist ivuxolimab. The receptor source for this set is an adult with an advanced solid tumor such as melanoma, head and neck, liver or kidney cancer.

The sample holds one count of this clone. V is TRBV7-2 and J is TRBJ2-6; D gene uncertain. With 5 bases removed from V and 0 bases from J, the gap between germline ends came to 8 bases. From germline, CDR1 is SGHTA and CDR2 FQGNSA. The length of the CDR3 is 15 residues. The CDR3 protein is CASSPLSSGANVLTF. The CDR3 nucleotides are TGTGCCAGCAGCCCGTTATCCTCTGGGGCCAACGTCCTGACTTTC.

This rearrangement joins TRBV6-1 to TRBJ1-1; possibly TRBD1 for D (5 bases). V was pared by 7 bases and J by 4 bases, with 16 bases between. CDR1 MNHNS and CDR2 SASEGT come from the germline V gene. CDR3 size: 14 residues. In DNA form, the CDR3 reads TGTGCCAGCACACGGAGCAGGGCCGGCACTGAAGCTTTCTTT. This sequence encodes CASTRSRAGTEAFF.

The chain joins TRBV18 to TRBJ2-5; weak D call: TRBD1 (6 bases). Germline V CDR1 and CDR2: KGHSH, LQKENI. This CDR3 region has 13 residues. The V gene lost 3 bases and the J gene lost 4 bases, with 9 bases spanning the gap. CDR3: CASSPTGRETQYF. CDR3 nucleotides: TGTGCCAGCTCACCGACAGGAAGAGAGACCCAGTACTTC.

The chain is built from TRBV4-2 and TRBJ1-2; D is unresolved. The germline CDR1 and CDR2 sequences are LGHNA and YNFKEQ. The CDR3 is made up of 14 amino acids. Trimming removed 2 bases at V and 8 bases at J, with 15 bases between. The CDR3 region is CASSQPGSPRGYTF. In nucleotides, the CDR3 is TGTGCCAGCAGCCAACCCGGCAGTCCGAGGGGCTACACCTTC.

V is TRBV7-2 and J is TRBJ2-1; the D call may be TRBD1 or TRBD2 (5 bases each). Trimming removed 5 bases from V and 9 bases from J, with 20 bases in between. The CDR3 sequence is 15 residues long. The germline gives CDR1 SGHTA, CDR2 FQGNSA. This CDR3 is CASSTHEGLSSEQFF. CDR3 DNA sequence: TGTGCCAGCAGCACGCACGAGGGGTTGAGTAGTGAGCAGTTCTTC.

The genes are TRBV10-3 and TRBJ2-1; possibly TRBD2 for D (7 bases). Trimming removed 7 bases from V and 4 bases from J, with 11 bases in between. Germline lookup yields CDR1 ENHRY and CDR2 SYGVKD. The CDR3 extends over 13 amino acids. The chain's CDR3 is CAIKGGGYNEQFF. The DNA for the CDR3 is TGTGCCATCAAGGGGGGAGGGTACAATGAGCAGTTCTTC.

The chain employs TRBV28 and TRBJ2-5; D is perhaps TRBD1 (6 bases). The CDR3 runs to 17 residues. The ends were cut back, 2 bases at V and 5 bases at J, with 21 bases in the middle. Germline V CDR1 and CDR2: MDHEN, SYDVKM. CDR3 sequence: CASSLPRQWARGETQYF. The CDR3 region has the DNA TGTGCCAGCAGTTTACCCAGACAGTGGGCAAGGGGGGAGACCCAGTACTTC.

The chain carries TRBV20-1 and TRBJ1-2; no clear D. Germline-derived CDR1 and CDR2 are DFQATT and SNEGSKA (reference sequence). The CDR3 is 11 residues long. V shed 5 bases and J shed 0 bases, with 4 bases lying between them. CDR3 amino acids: CSADANYGYTF. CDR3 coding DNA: TGCAGTGCTGACGCTAACTATGGCTACACCTTC.

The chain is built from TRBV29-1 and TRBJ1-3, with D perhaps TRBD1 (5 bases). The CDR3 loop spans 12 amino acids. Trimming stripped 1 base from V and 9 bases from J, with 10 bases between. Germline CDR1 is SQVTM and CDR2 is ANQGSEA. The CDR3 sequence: CSVEAGTGTIYF. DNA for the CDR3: TGCAGCGTTGAAGCGGGGACCGGCACCATATATTTT.

CDR3 in DNA: TGCGCCAGCAGTGAGTCCTCTTCCCCTGAAGCTTTCTTT. Translating it yields CASSESSSPEAFF. The V call is TRBV10-1, the J call TRBJ1-1, with unresolved D. The V end lost 0 bases, the J end lost 6 bases, and 8 bases lay between the germline ends. Per the germline V gene, CDR1 is WNHNN and CDR2 is SYGVQD (reference sequence). This CDR3 spans 13 amino acids.

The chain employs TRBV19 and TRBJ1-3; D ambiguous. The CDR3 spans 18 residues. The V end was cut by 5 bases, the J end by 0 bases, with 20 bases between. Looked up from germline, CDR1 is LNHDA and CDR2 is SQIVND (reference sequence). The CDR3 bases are TGTGCCAGTAGTCCCGAAGTGTTATCCGGCGGCTCTGGAAACACCATATATTTT. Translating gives CASSPEVLSGGSGNTIYF.

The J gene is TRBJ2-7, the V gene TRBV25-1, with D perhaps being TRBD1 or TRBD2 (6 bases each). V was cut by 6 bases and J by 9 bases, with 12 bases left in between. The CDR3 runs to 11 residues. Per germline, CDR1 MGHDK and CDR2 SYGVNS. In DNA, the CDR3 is TGTGCCAGCAGCCCGGGGGCCGGGCAGTACTTC. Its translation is CASSPGAGQYF.

CDR3 coding DNA: TGTGCCAGCAGCTTAAACACCGGGACACTCACCGGGGAGCTGTTTTTT. This translates into CASSLNTGTLTGELFF. The chain recombines TRBV11-2 with TRBJ2-2; TRBD1 is a possible D gene (6 bases). Trimming removed 2 bases at V and 4 bases at J, with 14 bases between. CDR3 size: 16 residues. Germline-derived CDR1 and CDR2 are SGHAT and FQNNGV. Looking up the rest from reference TRBV11-2 and TRBJ2-2 gives the full variable domain: EAGVAQSPRYKIIEKRQSVAFWCNPISGHATLYWYQQILGQGPKLLIQFQNNGVVDDSQLPKDRFSAERLKGVDSTLKIQPAKLEDSAVYLCASSLNTGTLTGELFFGEGSRLTVL.

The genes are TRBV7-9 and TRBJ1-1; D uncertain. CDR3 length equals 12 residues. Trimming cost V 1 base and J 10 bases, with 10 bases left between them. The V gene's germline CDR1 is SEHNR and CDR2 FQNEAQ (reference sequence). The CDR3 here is CASSLEGQRAFF. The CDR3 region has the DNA TGTGCCAGCAGCTTAGAAGGGCAGCGAGCTTTCTTT.

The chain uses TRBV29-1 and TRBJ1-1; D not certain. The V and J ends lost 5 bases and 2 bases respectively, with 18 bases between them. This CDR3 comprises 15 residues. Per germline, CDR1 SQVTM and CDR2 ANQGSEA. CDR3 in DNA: TGCAGCGTTAAGACGTCCCCCGGGGTCAACACTGAAGCTTTCTTT. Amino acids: CSVKTSPGVNTEAFF.

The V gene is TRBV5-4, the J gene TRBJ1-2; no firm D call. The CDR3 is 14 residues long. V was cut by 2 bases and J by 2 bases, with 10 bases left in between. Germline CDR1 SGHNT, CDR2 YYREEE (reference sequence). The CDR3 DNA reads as TGTGCCAGCAGCTTCGGGAGAGAGAACTATGGCTACACCTTC. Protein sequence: CASSFGRENYGYTF.

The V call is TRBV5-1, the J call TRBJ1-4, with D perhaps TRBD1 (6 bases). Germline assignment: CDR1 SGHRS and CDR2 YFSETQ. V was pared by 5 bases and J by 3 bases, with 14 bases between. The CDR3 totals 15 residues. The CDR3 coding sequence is TGCGCCAGCAGGAGGCAACAGGGTCCTAATGAAAAACTGTTTTTT. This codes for CASRRQQGPNEKLFF.

The CDR3 region has the DNA TGTGCCTGGAGTGCCGGCTACGAGCAGTACTTC. It specifies CAWSAGYEQYF. This chain links TRBV30 with TRBJ2-7; D uncertain. The germline gives CDR1 GTSNPN, CDR2 SVGIG (reference sequence). The CDR3 consists of 11 residues. The ends were cut back, 1 base at V and 3 bases at J, with 4 bases in the middle.

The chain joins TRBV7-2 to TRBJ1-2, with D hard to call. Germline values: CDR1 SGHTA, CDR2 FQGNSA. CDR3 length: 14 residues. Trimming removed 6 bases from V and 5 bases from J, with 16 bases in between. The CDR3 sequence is CASSSDPGRYGYTF. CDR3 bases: TGTGCCAGCAGTTCCGACCCTGGTAGATATGGCTACACCTTC.

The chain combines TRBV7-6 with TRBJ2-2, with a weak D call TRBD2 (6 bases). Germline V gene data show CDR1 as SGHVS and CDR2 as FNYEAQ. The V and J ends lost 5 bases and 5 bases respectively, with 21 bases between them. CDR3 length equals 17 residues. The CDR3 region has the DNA TGTGCCAGCAGCCCATTAGCCGGGACTTTAAGAACCGGGGAGCTGTTTTTT. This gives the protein CASSPLAGTLRTGELFF.

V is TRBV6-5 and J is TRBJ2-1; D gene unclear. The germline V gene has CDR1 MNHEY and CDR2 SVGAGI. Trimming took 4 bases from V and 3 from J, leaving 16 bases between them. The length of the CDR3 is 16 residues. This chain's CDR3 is CASSFHRADRYNEQFF. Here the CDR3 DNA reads TGTGCCAGCAGTTTCCACCGGGCGGACCGCTACAATGAGCAGTTCTTC.